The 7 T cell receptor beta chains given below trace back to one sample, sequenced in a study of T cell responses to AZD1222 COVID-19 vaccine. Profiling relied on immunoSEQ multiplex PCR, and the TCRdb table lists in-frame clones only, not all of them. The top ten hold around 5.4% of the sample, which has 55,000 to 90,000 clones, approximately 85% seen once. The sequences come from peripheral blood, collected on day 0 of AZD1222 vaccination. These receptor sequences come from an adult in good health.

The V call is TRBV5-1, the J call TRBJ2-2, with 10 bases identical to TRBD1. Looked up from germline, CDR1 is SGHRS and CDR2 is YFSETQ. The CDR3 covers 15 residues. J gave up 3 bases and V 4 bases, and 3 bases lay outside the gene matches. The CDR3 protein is CASSRDRGDTGELFF. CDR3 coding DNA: TGCGCCAGCAGCCGGGACAGGGGAGACACCGGGGAGCTGTTTTTT.

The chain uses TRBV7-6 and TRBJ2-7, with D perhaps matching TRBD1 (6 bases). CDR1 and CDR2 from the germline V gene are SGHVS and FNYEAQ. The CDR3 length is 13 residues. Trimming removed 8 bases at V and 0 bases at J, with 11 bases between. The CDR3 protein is CASFGQSSYEQYF. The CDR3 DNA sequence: TGTGCCAGCTTTGGACAGAGCTCCTACGAGCAGTACTTC. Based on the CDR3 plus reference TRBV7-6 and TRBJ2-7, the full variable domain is GAGVSQSPRYKVTKRGQDVALRCDPISGHVSLYWYRQALGQGPEFLTYFNYEAQQDKSGLPNDRFSAERPEGSISTLTIQRTEQRDSAMYRCASFGQSSYEQYFGPGTRLTVT.

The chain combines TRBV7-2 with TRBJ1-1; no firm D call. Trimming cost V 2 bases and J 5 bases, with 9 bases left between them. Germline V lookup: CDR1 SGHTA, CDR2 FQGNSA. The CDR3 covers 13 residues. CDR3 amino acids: CASSLSEGTEAFF. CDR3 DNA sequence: TGTGCCAGCAGCTTATCCGAAGGGACTGAAGCTTTCTTT.

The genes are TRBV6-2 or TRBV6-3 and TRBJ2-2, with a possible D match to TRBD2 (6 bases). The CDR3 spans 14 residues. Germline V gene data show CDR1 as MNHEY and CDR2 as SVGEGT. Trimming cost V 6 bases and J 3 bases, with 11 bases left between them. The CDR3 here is CASSRLVDTGELFF. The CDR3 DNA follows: TGTGCCAGCAGCAGACTAGTGGACACCGGGGAGCTGTTTTTT.

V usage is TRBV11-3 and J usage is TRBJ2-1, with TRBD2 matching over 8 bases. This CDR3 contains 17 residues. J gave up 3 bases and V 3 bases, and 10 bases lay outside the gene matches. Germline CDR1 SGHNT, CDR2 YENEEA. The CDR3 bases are TGTGCCAGCAGCTTGGGATTTGCTCGGGGGGGCTACAATGAGCAGTTCTTC. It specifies CASSLGFARGGYNEQFF.

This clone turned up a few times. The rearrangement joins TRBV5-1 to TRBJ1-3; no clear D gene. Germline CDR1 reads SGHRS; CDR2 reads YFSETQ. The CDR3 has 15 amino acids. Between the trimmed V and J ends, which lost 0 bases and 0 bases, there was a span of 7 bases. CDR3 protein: CASSLDGYSGNTIYF. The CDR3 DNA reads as TGCGCCAGCAGCTTGGACGGGTACTCTGGAAACACCATATATTTT. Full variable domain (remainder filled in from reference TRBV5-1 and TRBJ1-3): KAGVTQTPRYLIKTRGQQVTLSCSPISGHRSVSWYQQTPGQGLQFLFEYFSETQRNKGNFPGRFSGRQFSNSRSEMNVSTLELGDSALYLCASSLDGYSGNTIYFGEGSWLTVV.

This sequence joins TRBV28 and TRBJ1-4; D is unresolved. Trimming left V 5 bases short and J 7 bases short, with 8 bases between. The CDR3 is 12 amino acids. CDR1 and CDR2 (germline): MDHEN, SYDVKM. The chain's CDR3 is CASSQSGEKLFF. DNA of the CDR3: TGTGCCAGCAGTCAAAGCGGTGAAAAACTGTTTTTT.